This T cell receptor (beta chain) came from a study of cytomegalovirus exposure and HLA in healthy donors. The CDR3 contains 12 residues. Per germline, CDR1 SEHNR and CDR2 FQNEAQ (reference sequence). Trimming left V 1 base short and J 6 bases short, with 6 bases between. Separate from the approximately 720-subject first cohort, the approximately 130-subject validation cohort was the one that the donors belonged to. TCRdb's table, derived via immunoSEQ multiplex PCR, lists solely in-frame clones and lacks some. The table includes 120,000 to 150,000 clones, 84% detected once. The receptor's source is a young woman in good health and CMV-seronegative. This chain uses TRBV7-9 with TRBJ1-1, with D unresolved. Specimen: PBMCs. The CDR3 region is CASSLVAAEAFF. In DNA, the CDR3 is TGTGCCAGCAGCTTAGTTGCAGCTGAAGCTTTCTTT.